This is a list of T cell receptor beta chains from one sample in a study of T cell repertoires in cytomegalovirus infection. TCRdb recomputed calls from the reads with MiXCR, one row per CDR3 protein. This table holds approximately 500,000 distinct CDR3 sequences, around 11% found once. The sequenced sample was PBMCs. The receptors stem from a human donor in good health (CMV status not recorded). Some clones in this sample may be carry-over from other donors' samples. The CDR3 runs from the conserved cysteine through the conserved F or W. D genes are given only for firm matches. Only part of the rows carry a size: once, few, many, or a class if the clone is expanded.

d_gene	abundance	v_gene	j_gene	CDR3nt	CDR3aa
TRBD2	.	TRBV20-1	TRBJ2-5	TGCAGTGCTAGTAGGGCTAGCGGGAGACCGAACCCCCACCAAGAGACCCAGTACTTC	CSASRASGRPNPHQETQYF
.	many	TRBV7-6	TRBJ1-1	TGTGCCAGCAGCTTAGTTCTTTCCGGGACCTATAACACTGAAGCTTTCTTT	CASSLVLSGTYNTEAFF
.	.	TRBV28	TRBJ1-5	TGTGCCAGCAGTTTCGTGACACCCGGGCGTCAGGCCCAGCATTTT	CASSFVTPGRQAQHF
TRBD1	.	TRBV12-3/TRBV12-4	TRBJ1-2	TGTGCCAGCAGTCCGGGACAGCTTAACTATGGCCACACCTTC	CASSPGQLNYGHTF
.	.	TRBV25-1	TRBJ2-3	TGTGCCAGCAGTGACAGGGGAGAGGGGACAGATACGCAGTATTTT	CASSDRGEGTDTQYF
.	few	TRBV6-8	TRBJ1-3	TGTGCCAGCAGTTCTGGGGGCAATGGAAACACCATATATTTT	CASSSGGNGNTIYF
.	many	TRBV7-8	TRBJ1-5	TGTGCCAGCAGCGCTCAGGACAGTAGCAATCAGCCCCAGCATTTT	CASSAQDSSNQPQHF
.	many	TRBV7-9	TRBJ1-4	TGTGCCAGCAGCTTTGGAACAGGAGCAACTAATGAAAAACTGTTTTTT	CASSFGTGATNEKLFF
.	many	TRBV7-8	TRBJ2-1	TGTGCCAGCAGCTTACAGGGACTGAGCTCCTACAATGAGCAGTTCTTC	CASSLQGLSSYNEQFF
TRBD1	.	TRBV7-9	TRBJ1-6	TGTGCCAGCAGCTTAGCCTCAGGGACAGATTATAATTCACCCCTCCACTTT	CASSLASGTDYNSPLHF
.	few	TRBV11-2	TRBJ2-5	TGTGCCAGCAGTCCGAGGGGAGTGTCAGGGGAGACCCAGTACTTC	CASSPRGVSGETQYF
TRBD1	many	TRBV11-2	TRBJ2-7	TGTGCCAGCAGCCACGAGCAGGGGGCCTCCTACGAGCAGTACTTC	CASSHEQGASYEQYF
.	many	TRBV28	TRBJ1-3	TGTGCCAGCAGTGACTCTGGAAACACCATATATTTT	CASSDSGNTIYF
.	many	TRBV7-6	TRBJ1-1	TGTGCCAGCAGCTTAGAACTTAGTTGGGTGACTGAAGCTTTCTTT	CASSLELSWVTEAFF
TRBD2	.	TRBV20-1	TRBJ2-7	TGCAGTGCTAAACAATCTAGCGGGGCTTACTACGAGCAGTACTTC	CSAKQSSGAYYEQYF
.	many	TRBV7-9	TRBJ2-1	TGTGCCAGCAGCTCACAGGATAGTGAGCAGTTCTTC	CASSSQDSEQFF
TRBD2	many	TRBV7-2	TRBJ2-7	TGTGCCAGCAGCTTCGCGGCGGGAGAGACCTACGAGCAGTACTTC	CASSFAAGETYEQYF
.	many	TRBV5-6	TRBJ2-1	TGTGCCAGCAGCCCTTATCAGGGCAATGAGCAGTTCTTC	CASSPYQGNEQFF
.	many	TRBV7-2	TRBJ1-6	TGTGCCAGCAGCTTATTTTCGGGGACCCATTCACCCCTCCACTTT	CASSLFSGTHSPLHF
TRBD1	many	TRBV19	TRBJ1-1	TGTGCCAGTAGTATAGTTGACAGGGTAGACACTGAAGCTTTCTTT	CASSIVDRVDTEAFF
.	many	TRBV29-1	TRBJ2-7	TGCAGCGTTGAAGAAGGGACGCCCTACGAGCAGTACTTC	CSVEEGTPYEQYF
TRBD1	few	TRBV12-3/TRBV12-4	TRBJ1-2	TGTGCCAGCAGAACAGGGGGCGGCTATGGCTACACCTTC	CASRTGGGYGYTF
TRBD2	many	TRBV6-6	TRBJ2-3	TGTGCCAGCAGTTACTCGACGGGGGGAGATACGCAGTATTTT	CASSYSTGGDTQYF
.	many	TRBV2	TRBJ1-2	TGTGCCAGCAGTCCCCTGAGGAGGCCTTTGATAGTCCATGGCTACACCTTC	CASSPLRRPLIVHGYTF
TRBD1	many	TRBV18	TRBJ2-1	TGTGCCAGCTCAATGTCCGACAGGGTGGGTGAGCAGTTCTTC	CASSMSDRVGEQFF
.	few	TRBV24-1	TRBJ2-1	TGTGCCACCAGTGTAGGGACACCTTTTTACAATGAGCAGTTCTTC	CATSVGTPFYNEQFF